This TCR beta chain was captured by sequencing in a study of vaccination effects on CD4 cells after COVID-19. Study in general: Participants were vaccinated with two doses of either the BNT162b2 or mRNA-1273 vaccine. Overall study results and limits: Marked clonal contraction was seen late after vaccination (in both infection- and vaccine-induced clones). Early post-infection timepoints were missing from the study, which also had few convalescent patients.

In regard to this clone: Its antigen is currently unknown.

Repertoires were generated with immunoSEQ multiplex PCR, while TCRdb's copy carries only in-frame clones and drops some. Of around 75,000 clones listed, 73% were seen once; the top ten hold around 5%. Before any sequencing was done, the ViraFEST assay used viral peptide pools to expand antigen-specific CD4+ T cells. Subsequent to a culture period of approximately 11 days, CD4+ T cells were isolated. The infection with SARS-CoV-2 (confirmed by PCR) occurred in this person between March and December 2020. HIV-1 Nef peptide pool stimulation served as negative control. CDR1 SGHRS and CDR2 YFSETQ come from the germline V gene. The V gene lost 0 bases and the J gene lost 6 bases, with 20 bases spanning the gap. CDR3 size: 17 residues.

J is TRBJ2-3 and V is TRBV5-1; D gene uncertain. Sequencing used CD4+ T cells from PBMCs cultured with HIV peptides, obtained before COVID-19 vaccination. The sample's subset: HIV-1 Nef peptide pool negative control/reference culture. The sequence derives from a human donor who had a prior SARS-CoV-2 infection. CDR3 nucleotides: TGCGCCAGCAGCTTGGGGTCGCAGTACCCTATTCTGGATACGCAGTATTTT. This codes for CASSLGSQYPILDTQYF. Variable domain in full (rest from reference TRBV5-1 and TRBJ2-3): KAGVTQTPRYLIKTRGQQVTLSCSPISGHRSVSWYQQTPGQGLQFLFEYFSETQRNKGNFPGRFSGRQFSNSRSEMNVSTLELGDSALYLCASSLGSQYPILDTQYFGPGTRLTVL.